The clone carrying this TCR beta chain has more than one count but fewer than ten. Its antigen remains unknown. This sample stems from a study of naive and memory T cell subsets. V gave up 6 bases and J gave up 0 bases; unmatched junction bases: 8. The CDR3 runs 17 residues. Germline CDR1 and CDR2: LNHDA and SQIVND (reference sequence). Ligated cDNA underwent four rounds of PCR with nested alpha and beta constant region primers and SP2. TCRdb called the 5' RACE reads again in MiXCR, with one record for every CDR3 protein. The repertoire consists of roughly 60,000 distinct CDR3 sequences, with 5.5% to 8.5% occurring once and the leading ten covering 8% to 10%. The library had UMIs added by 3' ligation of an oligonucleotide to TCR cDNA. Whole blood, roughly 2.6 ml, came from adult healthy volunteers. Unsorted total RNA, about 1 to 1000 ng, was DNase treated before reverse transcription. Study findings and constraints: This RNA-based method may be sensitive to activation-related transcript changes.

The source is a male donor in good health. The chain joins TRBV19 to TRBJ2-2, with 9 bases matching TRBD1. The CDR3 loop is CASRIQGAGSNTGELFF. The CDR3 DNA follows: TGTGCCAGTAGAATACAGGGGGCCGGCTCGAACACCGGGGAGCTGTTTTTT.